A single sample is the source of the 29 T cell receptor beta chains below, sequenced in a study of a mutant IDH1 vaccine in newly diagnosed glioma. The data were produced by immunoSEQ multiplex PCR, yet TCRdb's version contains in-frame clones alone and is incomplete. The data contain around 60,000 clones, 75% to 95% of them seen just once; the ten biggest clones take up over 2.5%. This sample's time point: baseline, week 1 (first vaccination visit). Noted treatment: pre-vaccination baseline after standard-of-care therapy. The sample consisted of PBMCs, taken from a glioma patient treated with radiotherapy, temozolomide or both. These receptors originate from a man in his forties or fifties with glioma.

This chain links TRBV7-2 with TRBJ1-6, with 7 bases matching TRBD1. After removal of 4 bases from V and 10 bases from J, the junction contained 10 bases not matched to a gene. From germline, CDR1 is SGHTA and CDR2 FQGNSA. The CDR3 totals 15 residues. The CDR3 is CASSSDRVAESPLHF. CDR3 nucleotide sequence: TGTGCCAGCAGCTCCGACAGGGTGGCGGAGTCACCCCTCCACTTT.

V and J are TRBV6-1 and TRBJ2-3; D remains ambiguous. Germline V gene lookup returns CDR1 MNHNS and CDR2 SASEGT. The CDR3 covers 16 residues. The germline V and J ends were trimmed by 0 bases and 0 bases, with 10 bases remaining between them. DNA of the CDR3: TGTGCCAGCAGTGAAGCAGCGCCAGCTAGCACAGATACGCAGTATTTT. It is translated as CASSEAAPASTDTQYF.

The gene calls are TRBV5-1 and TRBJ2-2; D unclear. Germline lookup yields CDR1 SGHRS and CDR2 YFSETQ. The CDR3 covers 16 residues. Trimming took off 0 bases at V and 1 base at J, with 10 bases between the two ends. CDR3 nucleotides: TGCGCCAGCAGCTTGGTCCCTAATGGGAACACCGGGGAGCTGTTTTTT. This translates into CASSLVPNGNTGELFF.

This chain connects TRBV7-2 to TRBJ1-3; a possible D gene is TRBD1 (5 bases). CDR3 length equals 14 residues. V dropped 4 bases and J dropped 7 bases, with 14 bases sitting between them. CDR1 and CDR2 (germline): SGHTA, FQGNSA. The CDR3 region has the DNA TGTGCCAGCAGCTCCCGACGGACAAGTAACACCATATATTTT. Residues: CASSSRRTSNTIYF.

V gene TRBV6-1 combines with J gene TRBJ1-5, with D possibly being TRBD1 (6 bases). V was cut by 4 bases and J by 6 bases, with 22 bases left in between. The CDR3 has 17 amino acids. In germline, CDR1 is MNHNS, CDR2 SASEGT. CDR3 nucleotide sequence: TGTGCCAGCAGTGGGGTGGACGGACAGCCCGGGGGTCAGCCCCAGCATTTT. This sequence encodes CASSGVDGQPGGQPQHF.

The gene calls are TRBV27 and TRBJ2-3; TRBD2 is a possible D gene (5 bases). Germline V gene data show CDR1 as MNHEY and CDR2 as SMNVEV (reference sequence). The CDR3 runs 13 residues. V shed 2 bases and J shed 5 bases, with 8 bases lying between them. The CDR3 sequence: CASSLARGDTQYF. The CDR3 DNA is TGTGCCAGCAGTTTAGCTCGGGGAGATACGCAGTATTTT.

The genes are TRBV5-1 and TRBJ2-5; 10 bases line up with TRBD1. V shed 4 bases and J 5 bases; nucleotides not matched to a gene: 8. Germline V gene lookup returns CDR1 SGHRS and CDR2 YFSETQ. CDR3 size: 15 residues. The CDR3 loop reads CASSKTGGAGETQYF. CDR3 nucleotides: TGCGCCAGCAGCAAGACAGGGGGCGCCGGGGAGACCCAGTACTTC.

The chain employs TRBV12-5 and TRBJ2-1, with 8 bases matching TRBD1. The CDR3 is 17 amino acids. Looked up from germline, CDR1 is LGHNT and CDR2 is FRNRAP. The V and J ends lost 6 bases and 10 bases, in that order; junction bases with no gene match: 20. The CDR3 DNA sequence: TGTGCTAGTGGCCGTTTATTCGGACAGGGTGGGGGTCAGGAGCAGTTCTTC. Encoded protein: CASGRLFGQGGGQEQFF.

The chain recombines TRBV9 with TRBJ1-2; D remains ambiguous. The CDR3 extends over 14 amino acids. Germline V gives CDR1 SGDLS, CDR2 YYNGEE. Trimming removed 0 bases from V and 2 bases from J, with 8 bases in between. DNA for the CDR3: TGTGCCAGCAGCGTAGAGGCAGAGAACTATGGCTACACCTTC. Translating gives CASSVEAENYGYTF.

J is TRBJ2-2 and V is TRBV19, with 7 bases aligning to TRBD1. The CDR3 spans 16 residues. With 2 bases clipped from V and 0 bases from J, the junction kept 3 bases outside the gene matches. CDR1 and CDR2 from the germline V gene are LNHDA and SQIVND (reference sequence). As DNA, the CDR3 is TGTGCCAGTAGTATACAGGGGGTCGCGAACACCGGGGAGCTGTTTTTT. It encodes CASSIQGVANTGELFF.

This chain joins TRBV5-6 and TRBJ2-7; possible D gene TRBD1, 6 bases. Trimming left V 4 bases short and J 3 bases short, with 8 bases between. The CDR3 totals 12 residues. The germline gives CDR1 SGHDT, CDR2 YYEEEE. The CDR3 DNA reads as TGTGCCAGCAGCCTACAGGGCTACGAGCAGTACTTC. It is translated as CASSLQGYEQYF.

The chain joins TRBV7-8 to TRBJ2-7; 7 nucleotides agree with TRBD1. V shed 4 bases and J 0 bases; nucleotides not matched to a gene: 6. CDR3 length equals 15 residues. Germline V lookup: CDR1 SGHVS, CDR2 FQNEAQ. The DNA for the CDR3 is TGTGCCAGCAGCTCACCAGGGGGACCCTCCTACGAGCAGTACTTC. Translation gives CASSSPGGPSYEQYF.

The chain links TRBV5-5 to TRBJ2-1, with TRBD1 matching over 9 bases. Germline V gene data show CDR1 as SGHKS and CDR2 as YYEKEE (reference sequence). Trimming took 1 base from V and 0 from J; bases not matched to a gene: 5. The CDR3 is made up of 17 amino acids. CDR3 DNA: TGTGCCAGCAGCTTGTTGGGACAGGGAAGCTCCTACAATGAGCAGTTCTTC. Protein: CASSLLGQGSSYNEQFF.

This chain links TRBV6-1 with TRBJ1-5; 10 bases align to TRBD1. Germline CDR1 MNHNS, CDR2 SASEGT. V dropped 3 bases and J dropped 6; count of bases not matched to a gene: 8. The CDR3 has 16 residues. Here the CDR3 DNA reads TGTGCCAGCAGTGAGTCCCGGGACAGGGGCCGTCAGCCCCAGCATTTT. As protein: CASSESRDRGRQPQHF.

This clone was picked up one time. The chain joins TRBV7-9 to TRBJ2-4; 13 bases are shared with TRBD2. The CDR3 contains 19 residues. Unmatched junction bases numbered 6, after V lost 1 base and J lost 0 bases. Germline lookup yields CDR1 SEHNR and CDR2 FQNEAQ (reference sequence). The CDR3 sequence: CASSLGTSGRRVAKNIQYF. CDR3 nucleotide sequence: TGTGCCAGCAGCTTAGGGACTAGCGGGAGACGAGTAGCCAAAAACATTCAGTACTTC.

V and J are TRBV2 and TRBJ1-1; 8 positions agree with TRBD1. Germline assignment: CDR1 SNHLY and CDR2 FYNNEI. V dropped 5 bases and J dropped 3; count of bases not matched to a gene: 5. This CDR3 is 14 amino acids long. The CDR3 here is CASSTQGADTEAFF. The CDR3 DNA reads as TGTGCCAGCAGTACGCAGGGGGCGGACACTGAAGCTTTCTTT. Filled out from reference TRBV2 and TRBJ1-1, the complete variable domain reads EPEVTQTPSHQVTQMGQEVILRCVPISNHLYFYWYRQILGQKVEFLVSFYNNEISEKSEIFDDQFSVERPDGSNFTLKIRSTKLEDSAMYFCASSTQGADTEAFFGQGTRLTVV.

V is TRBV5-1 and J is TRBJ2-7; TRBD1 aligns across 9 bases. Germline V gene data show CDR1 as SGHRS and CDR2 as YFSETQ. The CDR3 length is 15 residues. The V gene end was trimmed by 3 bases and the J gene end by 2 bases; junction bases not matched to a gene: 6. CDR3 in amino acids: CASSSRTGETYEQYF. The CDR3 DNA reads as TGCGCCAGCAGCTCGCGGACAGGGGAAACCTACGAGCAGTACTTC.

J is TRBJ2-5 and V is TRBV18; 10 bases line up with TRBD1. J was trimmed by 6 bases and V by 6 bases; bases with no gene match: 4. CDR1 and CDR2 (germline): KGHSH, LQKENI. The CDR3 contains 13 residues. CDR3 sequence (DNA): TGTGCCAGCTCTCGGGACAGGGGACAGACCCAGTACTTC. Its translation: CASSRDRGQTQYF.

J is TRBJ1-4 and V is TRBV5-8; TRBD1 might be the D (6 bases). V lost 4 bases, J lost 5 bases, and 18 bases lay in between. There are 16 residues in the CDR3. Germline V gene sequence: CDR1 SGHTS, CDR2 YDEGEE. As DNA, the CDR3 is TGTGCCAGCAGCCGCGGAACAGGGAGCGGGAATGAAAAACTGTTTTTT. This sequence encodes CASSRGTGSGNEKLFF.

The chain recombines TRBV18 with TRBJ1-4; D is undetermined. Trimming left V 3 bases short and J 8 bases short, with 13 bases between. Germline V gives CDR1 KGHSH, CDR2 LQKENI. The CDR3 has 14 residues. This CDR3 is CASSPETHREKLFF. CDR3 nucleotides: TGTGCCAGCTCACCGGAAACACATCGGGAAAAACTGTTTTTT.

The genes are TRBV4-1 and TRBJ2-1, with no clear D. CDR3 size: 15 residues. The V gene lost 1 base and the J gene lost 0 bases, with 7 bases spanning the gap. Per the germline V gene, CDR1 is MGHRA and CDR2 is YSYEKL. CDR3 bases: TGCGCCAGCAGCCAAGTCATTCCCTCCTACAATGAGCAGTTCTTC. Protein: CASSQVIPSYNEQFF.

This clone was observed a single time. V usage is TRBV2 and J usage is TRBJ2-7; 15 bases map to TRBD2. The germline V gene encodes CDR1 SNHLY and CDR2 FYNNEI. The trim removed 6 bases at V and 3 bases at J, leaving 6 bases unmatched. The CDR3 has 16 amino acids. Written as DNA, the CDR3 is TGTGCCAGCAGCCCTGGACTAGCGGGAGGGGGCTACGAGCAGTACTTC. Its translation is CASSPGLAGGGYEQYF.

This chain links TRBV14 with TRBJ1-4; no definite D call. There are 14 residues in the CDR3. Germline values: CDR1 SGHDN, CDR2 FVKESK. Trimming stripped 0 bases from V and 7 bases from J, with 9 bases between. The CDR3 loop is CASSQDTFGEKLFF. CDR3 bases: TGTGCCAGCAGCCAAGATACCTTTGGTGAAAAACTGTTTTTT.

The V and J genes are TRBV2 and TRBJ2-7; the D is unclear. CDR3 length: 16 residues. Trimming took 1 base from V and 0 from J, leaving 13 bases between them. CDR1 and CDR2 (germline): SNHLY, FYNNEI. This CDR3 is CASSEGWISNSYEQYF. In DNA, the CDR3 is TGTGCCAGCAGTGAAGGTTGGATATCTAACTCCTACGAGCAGTACTTC. The variable domain in full, with the rest retrieved from reference TRBV2 and TRBJ2-7, is EPEVTQTPSHQVTQMGQEVILRCVPISNHLYFYWYRQILGQKVEFLVSFYNNEISEKSEIFDDQFSVERPDGSNFTLKIRSTKLEDSAMYFCASSEGWISNSYEQYFGPGTRLTVT.

This clone is labeled medium-sized. This rearrangement joins TRBV19 to TRBJ2-2; D might be TRBD2 (6 bases). From germline, CDR1 is LNHDA and CDR2 SQIVND (reference sequence). Trimming removed 5 bases at V and 7 bases at J, with 14 bases between. The CDR3 covers 14 residues. In DNA form, the CDR3 reads TGTGCCAGTAGTCCCAGGACTAATCGCGGGGAGCTGTTTTTT. This codes for CASSPRTNRGELFF.

The table lists this clone with a few counts. The chain combines TRBV2 with TRBJ2-7, with no clear D. The CDR3 is made up of 14 amino acids. Per germline, CDR1 SNHLY and CDR2 FYNNEI. Trimming left V 6 bases short and J 1 base short, with 13 bases between. CDR3 in DNA: TGTGCCAGCAGCCGTAGCACGAGTTCCTACGAGCAGTACTTC. Its translation is CASSRSTSSYEQYF.

In its sample, this clone was seen once. The chain combines TRBV28 with TRBJ2-1; TRBD2 is a possible D gene (5 bases). This CDR3 contains 15 residues. With 6 bases removed from V and 11 bases from J, the gap between germline ends came to 23 bases. Germline V gene data show CDR1 as MDHEN and CDR2 as SYDVKM. DNA for the CDR3: TGTGCCAGCAGCCGGCCCGAGGGAGTCGGGCAAAAGCAGTTCTTC. Translated, it gives CASSRPEGVGQKQFF.

The chain employs TRBV27 and TRBJ2-7; D could derive from TRBD1 or TRBD2 (5 bases each). The CDR3 sequence is 13 residues long. Germline CDR1 and CDR2: MNHEY and SMNVEV (reference sequence). V was clipped by 3 bases and J by 5 bases, with 11 bases between them. CDR3 coding DNA: TGTGCCAGCAGTTTGGGACGAGCGGACGAGCAGTACTTC. Its translation: CASSLGRADEQYF.

This chain connects TRBV9 to TRBJ2-1; 11 bases are shared with TRBD2. The CDR3 contains 15 residues. Germline trimming cut 4 bases from V and 7 bases from J; bases unmatched to any gene: 7. Germline V lookup: CDR1 SGDLS, CDR2 YYNGEE. CDR3 residues: CASSHTSGRSNEQFF. CDR3 DNA sequence: TGTGCCAGCAGCCACACTAGCGGGAGATCAAATGAGCAGTTCTTC.